The TCR beta chain under discussion was sequenced for a study of T-cell reconstitution after alpha-beta-depleted transplantation in children. The V gene's germline CDR1 is MNHNS and CDR2 SASEGT. This CDR3 has 16 amino acids. V was shortened by 3 bases and J by 1 base, with 16 bases between the two germline ends. Overall study findings and caveats: After transplant, at about two months, alpha-beta T cells were reportedly derived from several hundred expanded graft clones.

In this sample, this clonotype turned up once. As yet, its antigen is unknown. Unique molecular identifiers were used in preparing the TCRbeta library. One entry per CDR3 protein, called by TCRdb with MiXCR from the PCR reads. The sample contains about 830,000 distinct CDR3 sequences, 16% of which appear only once. The sequencing here drew on PBMCs, mostly from graft donor cells, taken 360 days after TCRalphabeta/CD19-depleted stem cell transplant. This TCR was recovered from a male patient under 18 who had a stem cell transplant for acute lymphoblastic leukemia, so the T cells may come from the graft donor. The V gene is TRBV6-1, the J gene TRBJ2-7; no reliable D call. CDR3 sequence reads: CASSDFSRKGSYEQYF. As DNA, the CDR3 is TGTGCCAGCAGTGACTTTTCAAGGAAAGGGTCCTACGAGCAGTACTTC.